This T cell receptor beta chain was recorded in a study of blood T cell repertoires in COVID-19. Per the original data handling: Scientists estimated how many nucleated cells there were by amplifying reference gene primers. Repertoires were generated with immunoSEQ multiplex PCR, while TCRdb's copy carries only in-frame clones and drops some. V, J and clone size derive from that table, while D and trimming were established from the DNA sequence. The table lists some 290,000 clones, roughly nine tenths of them singletons. Enrollment of patients from Seattle took place during active infection, with longitudinal follow-up. Germline CDR1 is SEHNR and CDR2 is FQNEAQ (reference sequence). The CDR3 runs 15 residues. V lost 5 bases, J lost 2 bases, and 6 bases stayed unmatched.

This receptor was taken from a woman younger than 45 with COVID-19, enrolled during active disease. The sequencing input was peripheral blood. The rearrangement links TRBV7-9 to TRBJ2-5, with 9 bases fitting TRBD1. CDR3 nucleotides: TGTGCCAGCAGCCTGGGACAGGGTGGGCAAGAGACCCAGTACTTC. It yields the protein CASSLGQGGQETQYF.